This T cell receptor (beta chain) was obtained from a study of blood T cell repertoires in COVID-19. On the study more broadly: From T cells, B-cell-depleted T cells, or PBMCs came the material, which was cDNA or gDNA.

Study processing details: Researchers report that nucleated cell counts were estimated from reference gene primer amplification. Profiling relied on immunoSEQ multiplex PCR, and the TCRdb table lists in-frame clones only, not all of them. V and J calls and clone size are those listed in that table; D and trimming were worked out from the DNA. The sample lists under 400,000 clones; 80% to 90% were seen once. Individuals aged about 18 to 89 years were recruited from approximately 24 US areas. Germline V gene data show CDR1 as MNHEY and CDR2 as SVGAGI. V gave up 7 bases and J gave up 8 bases; unmatched junction bases: 7. The CDR3 sequence is 12 residues long.

The V and J genes are TRBV6-5 and TRBJ1-2, with 7 bases aligning to TRBD1. The sequence came from a woman aged 40 to 55 with acute COVID-19. The specimen was PBMCs or T cells enriched from blood (not recorded which). CDR3 residues: CASKAGGSGYTF. The CDR3 DNA reads as TGTGCCAGCAAGGCAGGGGGTAGCGGCTACACCTTC.